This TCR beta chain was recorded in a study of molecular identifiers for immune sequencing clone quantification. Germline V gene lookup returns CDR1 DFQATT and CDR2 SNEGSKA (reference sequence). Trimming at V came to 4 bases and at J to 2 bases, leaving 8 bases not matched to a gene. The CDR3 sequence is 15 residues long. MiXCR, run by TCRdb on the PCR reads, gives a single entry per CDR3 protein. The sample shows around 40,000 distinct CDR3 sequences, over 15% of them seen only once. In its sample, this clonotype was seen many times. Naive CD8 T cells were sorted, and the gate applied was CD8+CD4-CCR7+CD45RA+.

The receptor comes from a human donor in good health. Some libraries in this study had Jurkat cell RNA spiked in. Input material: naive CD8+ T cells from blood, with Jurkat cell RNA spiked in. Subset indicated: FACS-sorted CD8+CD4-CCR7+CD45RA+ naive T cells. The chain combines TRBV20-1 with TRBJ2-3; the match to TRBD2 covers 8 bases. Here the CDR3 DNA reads TGCAGTGCTAATGAACTAGCGGAAATCACAGATACGCAGTATTTT. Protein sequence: CSANELAEITDTQYF.